One TCR beta chain is described in this entry. The data originate from a study of regulatory T cells in long-lasting Graves disease. Per germline, CDR1 SGHRS and CDR2 YFSETQ. This CDR3 has 15 amino acids. V shed 0 bases and J shed 4 bases, with 13 bases lying between them. Time point of the sample: newly diagnosed GD, antithyroid drugs for less than 3 months. TCR sequences were obtained from RNA taken from PBMCs. Arm-PCR of CDR3 regions and iRepertoire HTBI primers were used to build TCR beta libraries. TCRdb reprocessed the multiplex PCR reads with MiXCR, giving one entry per CDR3 protein. The sample lists 530,000 or so distinct CDR3 sequences; roughly 14% were seen once. This sample also belongs to another study, concerning T cells in Graves' hyperthyroidism and ophthalmopathy.

This TCR was recovered from a man in his thirties or forties with Graves disease. The source material was peripheral blood mononuclear cells (PBMCs), sampled at new diagnosis, from a patient treated with antithyroid drugs. The chain combines TRBV5-1 with TRBJ2-5; D may correspond to TRBD1 or TRBD2 (5 bases each). CDR3 sequence reads: CASSLAGGGGETQYF. In nucleotides, the CDR3 is TGCGCCAGCAGCTTGGCCGGAGGTGGGGGAGAGACCCAGTACTTC.